These 21 T cell receptor beta chains came from one sample sequenced in a study of blood T cell repertoires in COVID-19. Libraries were prepared by immunoSEQ multiplex PCR; TCRdb keeps only in-frame clonotypes and omits some of them. This sample has 45,000 to 60,000 clones, with around 90% found just once. Sequencing used peripheral blood. These receptors all stem from a man aged 50 or older with acute or convalescent COVID-19.

The chain links TRBV11-3 to TRBJ2-1; TRBD2 aligns across 12 bases. Germline loops: CDR1 SGHNT, CDR2 YENEEA. The CDR3 length is 15 residues. Trimming took 5 bases from V and 9 from J; bases not matched to a gene: 8. CDR3 sequence (DNA): TGTGCCAGCAGCATTACTAGCGGGGGGCGGGGTGAGCAGTTCTTC. Translated: CASSITSGGRGEQFF.

This clone showed up just a few times. The chain is built from TRBV7-6 and TRBJ2-1; 8 nucleotides line up with TRBD2. J lost 3 bases, V lost 5 bases, and 6 bases had no gene match. Germline loops: CDR1 SGHVS, CDR2 FNYEAQ. This CDR3 comprises 15 residues. The CDR3 spells CASSPVSGVYNEQFF. Here the CDR3 DNA reads TGTGCCAGCAGCCCAGTTAGCGGGGTCTACAATGAGCAGTTCTTC.

The V call is TRBV5-1, the J call TRBJ1-1; 9 nucleotides line up with TRBD1. The CDR3 spans 15 residues. The V gene end was trimmed by 4 bases and the J gene end by 5 bases; junction bases not matched to a gene: 9. The V gene's germline CDR1 is SGHRS and CDR2 YFSETQ. In nucleotides, the CDR3 is TGCGCCAGCAGCCTACCACAGGGGGCGCGGACTGAAGCTTTCTTT. This codes for CASSLPQGARTEAFF.

The chain recombines TRBV18 with TRBJ1-1; D is unresolved. V lost 6 bases, J lost 1 base, and 9 bases lay in between. CDR1 and CDR2 from the germline V gene are KGHSH and LQKENI. The CDR3 covers 13 residues. The CDR3: CASSPRGNTEAFF. CDR3 nucleotide sequence: TGTGCCAGCTCCCCCCGGGGGAACACTGAAGCTTTCTTT.

The rearrangement joins TRBV2 to TRBJ2-7; 9 bases map to TRBD1. This CDR3 spans 15 amino acids. Germline V gene lookup returns CDR1 SNHLY and CDR2 FYNNEI. Trimming cost V 7 bases and J 2 bases; bases outside gene matches: 9. The DNA of the CDR3 is TGTGCCAGCACTCTACTGGACAGGGGTCCCTACGAGCAGTACTTC. This gives the protein CASTLLDRGPYEQYF.

The chain carries TRBV19 and TRBJ1-5, with TRBD1 matching over 8 bases. The CDR3 spans 16 residues. CDR1 and CDR2 from the germline V gene are LNHDA and SQIVND (reference sequence). Trimming cost V 5 bases and J 2 bases; bases outside gene matches: 8. CDR3 region: CASSRQGAMGNQPQHF. The CDR3 bases are TGTGCCAGTAGTCGGCAGGGGGCGATGGGCAATCAGCCCCAGCATTTT.

The rearrangement links TRBV11-2 to TRBJ1-2; the D is unclear. Trimming took 1 base from V and 4 from J, leaving 7 bases between them. This CDR3 contains 13 residues. The germline V gene encodes CDR1 SGHAT and CDR2 FQNNGV. For the CDR3, the DNA is TGTGCCAGCAGCTTAGGACACGTCTATGGCTACACCTTC. Encoded protein: CASSLGHVYGYTF.

This clone turned up a few times. The V gene is TRBV20-1, the J gene TRBJ1-5; tentatively, D is TRBD1 (6 bases). Germline V lookup: CDR1 DFQATT, CDR2 SNEGSKA (reference sequence). The V end lost 6 bases, the J end lost 3 bases, and 18 bases lay between the germline ends. This CDR3 contains 15 residues. The CDR3 DNA reads TGCAGTGCCAGTGCGGGGGGCAGTTTCAATCAGCCCCAGCATTTT. Protein product: CSASAGGSFNQPQHF.

The rearrangement uses TRBV19 and TRBJ2-5, with a tentative D call TRBD1 (6 bases). CDR1 is LNHDA, CDR2 SQIVND, per germline (reference sequence). The germline V and J ends were trimmed by 5 bases and 1 base, with 8 bases remaining between them. The CDR3 totals 13 residues. The CDR3 here is CASSRQVQETQYF. CDR3 nucleotides: TGTGCCAGTAGTCGACAGGTCCAAGAGACCCAGTACTTC.

The rearrangement uses TRBV29-1 and TRBJ2-7; 9 positions agree with TRBD1. Germline CDR1 is SQVTM and CDR2 is ANQGSEA. CDR3 length: 14 residues. The junction had 2 bases not matched to a gene; V was cut back by 0 bases and J by 2 bases. In DNA form, the CDR3 reads TGCAGCGTTGAAGAAGGGACAGGGACCTACGAGCAGTACTTC. Its translation: CSVEEGTGTYEQYF.

This chain connects TRBV3-1 (or the pseudogene TRBV3-2) to TRBJ1-1; no firm D call. The CDR3 totals 14 residues. Germline CDR1 is LGHDT and CDR2 is YNNKEL (reference sequence). V was clipped by 4 bases and J by 1 base, with 10 bases between them. CDR3 protein: CASSRARGNTEAFF. CDR3 in DNA: TGTGCCAGCAGCCGAGCTCGGGGGAACACTGAAGCTTTCTTT.

The chain uses TRBV5-4 and TRBJ2-3; possible D gene TRBD2, 5 bases. The germline CDR1 and CDR2 sequences are SGHNT and YYREEE (reference sequence). The CDR3 has 15 residues. V gave up 4 bases and J gave up 4 bases, with 16 bases separating them. The chain's CDR3 is CASSPRTAVSDTQYF. The CDR3 DNA follows: TGTGCCAGCAGCCCCCGGACTGCGGTCTCAGATACGCAGTATTTT.

This clone was seen more than once but under ten times. The gene calls are TRBV6-5 and TRBJ1-1; weak D call: TRBD1 (5 bases). This CDR3 contains 14 residues. V was pared by 5 bases and J by 0 bases, with 10 bases between. Germline CDR1 reads MNHEY; CDR2 reads SVGAGI. The CDR3, as DNA: TGTGCCAGCAGTAAAAAGGGGATGAACACTGAAGCTTTCTTT. It translates to CASSKKGMNTEAFF.

The V call is TRBV28, the J call TRBJ2-1; TRBD1 agrees at 7 bases. Trimming took 3 bases from V and 8 from J; bases not matched to a gene: 10. There are 15 residues in the CDR3. Germline V gene data show CDR1 as MDHEN and CDR2 as SYDVKM. The CDR3 DNA is TGTGCCAGCAGTTTCACCATATTACAGGGGCATGAGCAGTTCTTC. This encodes CASSFTILQGHEQFF. The full variable domain, completed using reference TRBV28 and TRBJ2-1, is DVKVTQSSRYLVKRTGEKVFLECVQDMDHENMFWYRQDPGLGLRLIYFSYDVKMKEKGDIPEGYSVSREKKERFSLILESASTNQTSMYLCASSFTILQGHEQFFGPGTRLTVL.

The chain is built from TRBV11-2 and TRBJ2-2, with 9 bases identical to TRBD2. J gave up 6 bases and V 8 bases, and 13 bases lay outside the gene matches. CDR1 and CDR2 from the germline V gene are SGHAT and FQNNGV. This CDR3 spans 16 amino acids. The DNA for the CDR3 is TGTGCCAGCGATTCAAGTGGGACTAGCTTTCCCGGGGAGCTGTTTTTT. This codes for CASDSSGTSFPGELFF.

The rearrangement joins TRBV4-1 to TRBJ2-3, with 9 bases matching TRBD2. The V gene end was trimmed by 2 bases and the J gene end by 6 bases; junction bases not matched to a gene: 6. Germline lookup yields CDR1 MGHRA and CDR2 YSYEKL. The CDR3 sequence is 15 residues long. The chain's CDR3 is CASSQIVAGDDTQYF. CDR3 nucleotide sequence: TGCGCCAGCAGCCAAATAGTAGCGGGGGATGATACGCAGTATTTT.

The chain carries TRBV6-5 and TRBJ1-1, with unresolved D. From germline, CDR1 is MNHEY and CDR2 SVGAGI. The CDR3 spans 15 residues. V lost 7 bases, J lost 2 bases, and 17 bases lay in between. CDR3 protein: CASKPPFRGNTEAFF. CDR3 DNA sequence: TGTGCCAGCAAGCCCCCTTTTAGAGGTAACACTGAAGCTTTCTTT.

The rearrangement uses TRBV27 and TRBJ2-7, with a possible D match to TRBD2 (5 bases). The V and J ends lost 8 bases and 2 bases respectively, with 19 bases between them. The CDR3 is 15 residues long. Germline CDR1 and CDR2: MNHEY and SMNVEV (reference sequence). The CDR3 spells CASLPRTGQTYEQYF. The CDR3 DNA is TGTGCCAGCCTCCCCCGGACTGGCCAAACCTACGAGCAGTACTTC.

V is TRBV7-6 and J is TRBJ2-5; 8 bases agree with TRBD1. This CDR3 has 16 amino acids. From germline, CDR1 is SGHVS and CDR2 FNYEAQ. The V gene end was trimmed by 5 bases and the J gene end by 1 base; junction bases not matched to a gene: 9. CDR3 DNA: TGTGCCAGCAGCCCTGGACAGGGATCCTCCCAAGAGACCCAGTACTTC. As protein: CASSPGQGSSQETQYF.

The gene calls are TRBV19 and TRBJ2-7; tentatively, D is TRBD2 (5 bases). From germline, CDR1 is LNHDA and CDR2 SQIVND (reference sequence). Trimming cost V 4 bases and J 2 bases, with 15 bases left between them. The CDR3 runs 15 residues. The CDR3 spells CASSTPGTVPYEQYF. CDR3 DNA sequence: TGTGCCAGTAGTACCCCGGGAACAGTACCCTACGAGCAGTACTTC. Full variable domain (missing parts from reference TRBV19 and TRBJ2-7): DGGITQSPKYLFRKEGQNVTLSCEQNLNHDAMYWYRQDPGQGLRLIYYSQIVNDFQKGDIAEGYSVSREKKESFPLTVTSAQKNPTAFYLCASSTPGTVPYEQYFGPGTRLTVT.

This rearrangement joins TRBV6-4 to TRBJ1-1; D unclear. CDR3 length: 13 amino acids. The V end was cut by 3 bases, the J end by 13 bases, with 18 bases between. Germline values: CDR1 MRHNA, CDR2 SNTAGT. CDR3 DNA sequence: TGTGCCAGCAGTGATTCTGAACAGTCAAGGTGTTTCTTT. This gives the protein CASSDSEQSRCFF.